Listed here are 17 T cell receptor beta chains from one sample, sequenced in a study of OX40 agonist ivuxolimab in advanced cancers. Profiling relied on immunoSEQ multiplex PCR, and the TCRdb table lists in-frame clones only, not all of them. This sample has tens of thousands of clones, with more than 80% found just once. Sequencing was performed on CD4+ or CD8+ T cells sorted from blood, taken in a trial of the OX40 agonist ivuxolimab. The receptor source for this set is an adult with an advanced solid tumor such as melanoma, head and neck, liver or kidney cancer.

The chain combines TRBV11-2 with TRBJ2-3; 10 bases are shared with TRBD1. Trimming cost V 1 base and J 1 base; bases outside gene matches: 5. This CDR3 is built from 17 residues. CDR1 is SGHAT and CDR2 is FQNNGV in the germline V gene. The chain's CDR3 is CASSLAGTGVGTDTQYF. The CDR3 bases are TGTGCCAGCAGCTTAGCCGGGACAGGGGTCGGCACAGATACGCAGTATTTT.

This chain uses TRBV5-1 with TRBJ2-7, with TRBD2 matching 12 bases. Germline trimming cut 4 bases from V and 4 bases from J; bases unmatched to any gene: 3. The germline gives CDR1 SGHRS, CDR2 YFSETQ. The CDR3 spans 14 residues. The DNA of the CDR3 is TGCGCCAGCAGCGGCACTAGCGGGAGGTACGAGCAGTACTTC. The encoded protein is CASSGTSGRYEQYF. Full variable domain (missing parts from reference TRBV5-1 and TRBJ2-7): KAGVTQTPRYLIKTRGQQVTLSCSPISGHRSVSWYQQTPGQGLQFLFEYFSETQRNKGNFPGRFSGRQFSNSRSEMNVSTLELGDSALYLCASSGTSGRYEQYFGPGTRLTVT.

This clone was observed a few times. The chain has TRBV7-9 and TRBJ1-3; D is uncertain. The CDR3 has 13 residues. Trimming removed 2 bases from V and 3 bases from J, with 5 bases in between. Germline CDR1 and CDR2: SEHNR and FQNEAQ (reference sequence). The CDR3 protein is CASSLSNGNTIYF. In nucleotides, the CDR3 is TGTGCCAGCAGCTTATCCAATGGAAACACCATATATTTT. The whole variable domain, filled in from reference TRBV7-9 and TRBJ1-3, reads DTGVSQNPRHKITKRGQNVTFRCDPISEHNRLYWYRQTLGQGPEFLTYFQNEAQLEKSRLLSDRFSAERPKGSFSTLEIQRTEQGDSAMYLCASSLSNGNTIYFGEGSWLTVV.

The chain links TRBV9 to TRBJ2-7; 9 bases align to TRBD1. The CDR3 totals 15 residues. Germline CDR1 and CDR2: SGDLS and YYNGEE. With V trimmed by 4 bases and J by 7 bases, 12 bases remained unmatched. CDR3 protein: CASSSTGTGSGEQYF. In nucleotides, the CDR3 is TGTGCCAGCAGCTCTACCGGGACAGGGAGCGGGGAGCAGTACTTC.

The chain links TRBV21-1 to TRBJ1-5; TRBD1, as called in the table, went unchecked against the DNA. TRBV21-1 has pseudogene status. The CDR3 sequence is 21 residues long. CDR3 sequence reads: CASSPQHTDTLVGYSNQPQHF. CDR3 bases: TGTGCCAGCAGCCCCCAGCACACGGACACCTTGGTGGGCTATAGCAATCAGCCCCAGCATTTT.

V usage is TRBV11-3 and J usage is TRBJ2-5; possibly TRBD2 for D (5 bases). The V gene lost 7 bases and the J gene lost 5 bases, with 17 bases spanning the gap. CDR3 size: 14 residues. The germline V gene encodes CDR1 SGHNT and CDR2 YENEEA. The CDR3 protein is CASNRDGIGETQYF. The CDR3 bases are TGTGCCAGCAACCGGGATGGGATAGGGGAGACCCAGTACTTC.

On this clone: The sample contains more than one DNA sequence encoding this CDR3. The rearrangement uses TRBV2 and TRBJ2-2; 8 nucleotides match TRBD2. The V gene end was trimmed by 8 bases and the J gene end by 6 bases; junction bases not matched to a gene: 11. Germline V CDR1 and CDR2: SNHLY, FYNNEI. The CDR3 runs to 15 residues. Here the CDR3 reads CASGFPGRGAGELFF. The CDR3 nucleotides are TGTGCCAGCGGTTTCCCGGGGCGGGGGGCCGGGGAGCTGTTTTTT.

The J gene is TRBJ2-7, the V gene TRBV21-1; the table gives TRBD2 as D, unverified against the DNA. TRBV21-1 is a pseudogene locus. The CDR3 has 13 residues. Here the CDR3 DNA reads TGTGCCAGCAGCAAAGTGGGGGGGTACGAGCAGTACTTC. Amino acids: CASSKVGGYEQYF.

The V gene is TRBV11-2, the J gene TRBJ2-3; D is possibly TRBD2 (7 bases). CDR1 SGHAT and CDR2 FQNNGV come from the germline V gene. V gave up 5 bases and J gave up 2 bases, with 14 bases separating them. The CDR3 sequence is 15 residues long. CDR3 sequence: CASSRGRGATDTQYF. The CDR3 DNA reads as TGTGCCAGCAGCCGTGGCCGGGGGGCCACAGATACGCAGTATTTT. The full variable domain, in which reference TRBV11-2 and TRBJ2-3 provide the parts outside the CDR3, is EAGVAQSPRYKIIEKRQSVAFWCNPISGHATLYWYQQILGQGPKLLIQFQNNGVVDDSQLPKDRFSAERLKGVDSTLKIQPAKLEDSAVYLCASSRGRGATDTQYFGPGTRLTVL.

The chain has TRBV5-1 and TRBJ2-5; 10 bases agree with TRBD1. Per germline, CDR1 SGHRS and CDR2 YFSETQ. Trimming removed 7 bases from V and 7 bases from J; junction bases left unmatched: 10. The CDR3 totals 14 residues. CDR3 region: CASSHGDRGGTQYF. In nucleotides, the CDR3 is TGCGCCAGCTCTCACGGGGACAGGGGAGGGACCCAGTACTTC.

The gene calls are TRBV7-7 and TRBJ2-5, with 7 bases lining up with TRBD1. Germline-derived CDR1 and CDR2 are SSHAT and FNYEAQ (reference sequence). With V trimmed by 5 bases and J by 2 bases, 5 bases remained unmatched. The CDR3 has 14 residues. The DNA of the CDR3 is TGTGCCAGCAGCCGGGACAGACAGCAAGAGACCCAGTACTTC. Its translation is CASSRDRQQETQYF.

The rearrangement uses TRBV28 and TRBJ1-4; no reliable D call. Per the germline V gene, CDR1 is MDHEN and CDR2 is SYDVKM. This CDR3 is 14 amino acids long. The ends were cut back, 2 bases at V and 4 bases at J, with 8 bases in the middle. CDR3 sequence (DNA): TGTGCCAGCAGTTTAACAGCTCTTAATGAAAAACTGTTTTTT. This codes for CASSLTALNEKLFF. The full variable domain, completed using reference TRBV28 and TRBJ1-4, is DVKVTQSSRYLVKRTGEKVFLECVQDMDHENMFWYRQDPGLGLRLIYFSYDVKMKEKGDIPEGYSVSREKKERFSLILESASTNQTSMYLCASSLTALNEKLFFGSGTQLSVL.

The rearrangement joins TRBV5-5 to TRBJ1-5; 9 nucleotides match TRBD1. V dropped 0 bases and J dropped 1; count of bases not matched to a gene: 2. Germline V CDR1 and CDR2: SGHKS, YYEKEE (reference sequence). The CDR3 contains 16 residues. CDR3 loop: CASSLAGTGSNQPQHF. For the CDR3, the DNA is TGTGCCAGCAGCTTGGCCGGGACAGGGAGCAATCAGCCCCAGCATTTT.

The chain couples TRBV27 to TRBJ2-1, with 7 bases aligning to TRBD2. This CDR3 is built from 17 residues. Germline V lookup: CDR1 MNHEY, CDR2 SMNVEV (reference sequence). V shed 3 bases and J 2 bases; nucleotides not matched to a gene: 10. In nucleotides, the CDR3 is TGTGCCAGCAGTTTCCCCGGTGCGGGGGACCCCTACAATGAGCAGTTCTTC. Translated: CASSFPGAGDPYNEQFF.

The rearrangement uses TRBV9 and TRBJ1-1; TRBD1 aligns across 11 bases. Germline CDR1 SGDLS, CDR2 YYNGEE. J lost 5 bases, V lost 3 bases, and 6 bases had no gene match. The CDR3 totals 15 residues. In DNA form, the CDR3 reads TGTGCCAGCAGCGCTAGGACAGGGGGCTGGACTGAAGCTTTCTTT. Amino acid sequence: CASSARTGGWTEAFF.

The gene calls are TRBV28 and TRBJ2-1, with 10 nucleotides matching TRBD2. From germline, CDR1 is MDHEN and CDR2 SYDVKM. The J segment lost 8 bases and the V segment lost 2 bases, leaving 3 bases of the junction unmatched. CDR3 size: 14 residues. This CDR3 reads CASSLTSGAHEQFF. The CDR3 coding sequence is TGTGCCAGCAGTTTAACTAGCGGGGCCCATGAGCAGTTCTTC.

The chain links TRBV4-2 to TRBJ2-5, with TRBD1 as a possible D gene (5 bases). V dropped 0 bases and J dropped 7 bases, with 18 bases sitting between them. The CDR3 runs to 16 residues. The V gene's germline CDR1 is LGHNA and CDR2 YNFKEQ. The CDR3 loop is CASSQESRQPEGTQYF. Here the CDR3 DNA reads TGTGCCAGCAGCCAAGAATCTAGACAGCCCGAAGGGACCCAGTACTTC.